This T cell receptor (beta chain) derives from a study of regulatory T cells in long-lasting Graves disease. Looking at the study overall: With positive TSH receptor antibodies and over 5 years of antithyroid drugs, Graves' disease was considered persistent. Study findings and constraints: Persistent disease preferred TRBV28, TRBJ1-2 and TRBJ2-5; new disease, TRBV20-1 and TRBJ2-1.

Arm-PCR of CDR3 regions and iRepertoire HTBI primers were used to build TCR beta libraries. TCRdb re-called the multiplex PCR reads with MiXCR, one entry per CDR3 protein. Of around 400,000 distinct CDR3 sequences listed, 21% were seen once; the top ten hold roughly 13%. CDR1 and CDR2 from the germline V gene are SQVTM and ANQGSEA. This CDR3 contains 16 residues. The V and J ends lost 3 bases and 5 bases respectively, with 22 bases between them. On this clonotype: The antigen is not known.

Time point meaning: persistent/refractory GD, antithyroid drugs over 5 years with positive TRAb. Construction of the TCR library relied on RNA isolated from PBMCs. Here the sequenced sample was peripheral blood mononuclear cells (PBMCs), taken when the disease was refractory, from a patient treated with antithyroid drugs. The sequence was obtained from a female donor with Graves disease. V gene TRBV29-1 combines with J gene TRBJ1-1; the D gene is possibly TRBD1 (6 bases). The CDR3 region has the DNA TGCAGCGTTGAGCTTTGGGTGGGGGCCCCGGGGACTGAAGCTTTCTTT. It yields the protein CSVELWVGAPGTEAFF. Full variable domain (outside the CDR3, taken from reference TRBV29-1 and TRBJ1-1): SAVISQKPSRDICQRGTSLTIQCQVDSQVTMMFWYRQQPGQSLTLIATANQGSEATYESGFVIDKFPISRPNLTFSTLTVSNMSPEDSSIYLCSVELWVGAPGTEAFFGQGTRLTVV.